Below are 9 T cell receptor beta chains sequenced from a single sample in a study of T-cell reconstitution after alpha-beta-depleted transplantation in children. Unique molecular identifiers were incorporated during preparation of the TCRbeta library. TCRdb reanalysed the PCR reads using MiXCR and keeps one entry per CDR3 protein. Among about 640,000 distinct CDR3 sequences, roughly 15% were seen once, and the ten largest hold 0.85% to 1.3%. Sequenced material: PBMCs from the stem cell graft donor, taken from the stem cell graft. These receptors originate from a human donor who donated a stem cell graft to a child with acute myeloid leukemia.

The V call is TRBV9, the J call TRBJ1-1; D remains ambiguous. The CDR3 loop spans 14 amino acids. V was trimmed by 2 bases and J by 1 base, leaving 9 bases between them. CDR1 is SGDLS and CDR2 is YYNGEE in the germline V gene. This chain's CDR3 is CASSVSTGNTEAFF. Here the CDR3 DNA reads TGTGCCAGCAGCGTTAGTACGGGGAACACTGAAGCTTTCTTT.

This clonotype showed up many times. This chain links TRBV12-3 or TRBV12-4 with TRBJ1-5; a possible D gene is TRBD1 (5 bases). V lost 2 bases to trimming and J lost 6 bases, with 17 bases between them. The length of the CDR3 is 16 residues. CDR3 sequence reads: CASSLQVSGTLQPQHF. CDR3 DNA sequence: TGTGCCAGCAGTTTACAGGTCTCAGGGACCCTTCAGCCCCAGCATTTT.

This chain joins TRBV3-1 and TRBJ2-7, with TRBD2 identical over 11 bases. The V gene end was trimmed by 2 bases and the J gene end by 4 bases; junction bases not matched to a gene: 1. Germline CDR1 reads LGHDT; CDR2 reads YNNKEL (reference sequence). The CDR3 extends over 14 amino acids. The CDR3 reads CASSQTSGGYEQYV. The CDR3, as DNA: TGTGCCAGCAGCCAAACTAGCGGGGGATACGAGCAGTACGTC.

For this clonotype: A read error may be the cause here, since a much bigger clone is one base away. This chain links TRBV20-1 with TRBJ1-1; D gene uncertain. Looked up from germline, CDR1 is DFQATT and CDR2 is SNEGSKA (reference sequence). CDR3 size: 12 residues. The CDR3 DNA reads as TGCAGTGCTGGAAGACGTAACACTGACGCTTTCTTT. Amino acid sequence: CSAGRRNTDAFF.

The J gene is TRBJ1-1, the V gene TRBV3-1; D is unclear. CDR1 LGHDT and CDR2 YNNKEL come from the germline V gene (reference sequence). CDR3 length: 12 amino acids. The ends were cut back, 4 bases at V and 7 bases at J, with 10 bases in the middle. CDR3 in DNA: TGTGCCAGCAGCCCAACCCTGGGTGAAGCTTTCTTT. Its translation: CASSPTLGEAFF. The whole variable domain, filled in from reference TRBV3-1 and TRBJ1-1, reads DTAVSQTPKYLVTQMGNDKSIKCEQNLGHDTMYWYKQDSKKFLKIMFSYNNKELIINETVPNRFSPKSPDKAHLNLHINSLELGDSAVYFCASSPTLGEAFFGQGTRLTVV.

This clonotype has more than one count but fewer than ten. This chain connects TRBV5-1 to TRBJ1-1; D not certain. The CDR3 length is 14 residues. The V gene lost 3 bases and the J gene lost 4 bases, with 13 bases spanning the gap. CDR1 and CDR2 from the germline V gene are SGHRS and YFSETQ. DNA of the CDR3: TGCGCCAGCAGCTATAATATGGGTAGCACTGAAGCTTTCTTT. It specifies CASSYNMGSTEAFF.

The rearrangement links TRBV12-3 or TRBV12-4 to TRBJ1-5; tentative D call: TRBD1 (5 bases). The V end lost 3 bases, the J end lost 3 bases, and 15 bases lay between the germline ends. The CDR3 covers 16 residues. The CDR3 bases are TGTGCCAGCAGTTTGGGGCGGCAGGGCCTCAATCAGCCCCAGCATTTT. Translating gives CASSLGRQGLNQPQHF.

This clonotype showed up many times. The CDR3 DNA follows: TGCAGTGCTAGAGTCTTGACTATGTGGGCCCAAGAGACCCAGTACTTC. Its protein is CSARVLTMWAQETQYF. The chain recombines TRBV20-1 with TRBJ2-5; D perhaps matches TRBD2 (5 bases). Germline V gives CDR1 DFQATT, CDR2 SNEGSKA (reference sequence). This CDR3 region has 16 residues. The germline V and J ends were trimmed by 1 base and 1 base, with 16 bases remaining between them.

A few counts support this clonotype. The rearrangement joins TRBV9 to TRBJ2-1; no definite D call. Looked up from germline, CDR1 is SGDLS and CDR2 is YYNGEE. Between the trimmed V and J ends, which lost 4 bases and 5 bases, there was a span of 16 bases. The CDR3 is made up of 15 amino acids. In nucleotides, the CDR3 is TGTGCCAGCAGCCCGGACCGGATCCCTAACAATGAGCAGTTCTTC. This codes for CASSPDRIPNNEQFF.